These 9 T cell receptor beta chains originate from one sample sequenced in a study of T-cell memory formation after mild COVID-19. TCRdb processed the 5' RACE reads anew with MiXCR; each CDR3 protein has one entry. The table records around 340,000 distinct CDR3 sequences, around a sixth of them present only once. Sequencing was performed on PBMCs or a T cell subset sorted from them (not recorded which). The receptors here all came from a man aged 18 to 35 who had mild COVID-19 (a few samples of this study predate the infection). Cell type and time point are not known.

The V gene is TRBV28, the J gene TRBJ1-2; D possibly corresponds to TRBD1 (5 bases). V lost 3 bases and J 9 bases, leaving 14 bases between the germline ends. Germline values: CDR1 MDHEN, CDR2 SYDVKM. There are 13 residues in the CDR3. DNA of the CDR3: TGTGCCAGCAGTTTTGACCAGGGTAGGAGCTACACCTTC. Amino acids: CASSFDQGRSYTF.

V is TRBV27 and J is TRBJ1-2; D uncertain. Germline CDR1 and CDR2: MNHEY and SMNVEV (reference sequence). This CDR3 comprises 13 residues. V was pared by 2 bases and J by 3 bases, with 7 bases between. In nucleotides, the CDR3 is TGTGCCAGCAGTTTAGGGATGGACTATGGCTACACCTTC. Its protein is CASSLGMDYGYTF.

In this sample, this clonotype turned up a few times. This rearrangement joins TRBV12-3 or TRBV12-4 to TRBJ1-3; 7 bases fit TRBD1. V lost 4 bases to trimming and J lost 4 bases; unmatched junction nucleotides: 10. The CDR3 consists of 16 residues. DNA of the CDR3: TGTGCCAGCAGTTCGGGGACAGTTTTGGAGGGAAACACCATATATTTT. Amino acid sequence: CASSSGTVLEGNTIYF.

The sample holds one count of this clonotype. This chain connects TRBV5-1 to TRBJ2-3; 9 nucleotides match TRBD2. Germline V gene sequence: CDR1 SGHRS, CDR2 YFSETQ. With 5 bases clipped from V and 5 bases from J, the junction kept 12 bases outside the gene matches. This CDR3 is built from 16 residues. The CDR3 nucleotides are TGCGCCAGCAGGCCTGGGGCGGGGGGGCTTGAAGATACGCAGTATTTT. Amino acids: CASRPGAGGLEDTQYF.

J is TRBJ2-2 and V is TRBV29-1; D unresolved. Trimming removed 5 bases at V and 0 bases at J, with 7 bases between. CDR1 SQVTM and CDR2 ANQGSEA come from the germline V gene. This CDR3 is built from 13 residues. CDR3 DNA: TGCAGCGTTTGGTGGGCGAACACCGGGGAGCTGTTTTTT. Amino acid sequence: CSVWWANTGELFF.

The chain links TRBV20-1 to TRBJ1-2; TRBD1 might be the D (6 bases). The CDR3 length is 11 residues. Per germline, CDR1 DFQATT and CDR2 SNEGSKA (reference sequence). CDR3 residues: CLGGASGGYTF. The CDR3 DNA follows: TGCTTAGGGGGGGCATCAGGGGGCTACACCTTC.

The chain links TRBV19 to TRBJ1-6, with TRBD1 as a possible D gene (6 bases). Between the trimmed V and J ends, which lost 4 bases and 7 bases, there was a span of 8 bases. The germline V gene encodes CDR1 LNHDA and CDR2 SQIVND (reference sequence). CDR3 length equals 13 residues. The DNA of the CDR3 is TGTGCCAGTAGTACCCAGGGGAATTCACCCCTCCACTTT. Translated, it gives CASSTQGNSPLHF.

The chain has TRBV6-5 and TRBJ1-2; a weak D match, TRBD1 (6 bases). V dropped 0 bases and J dropped 4 bases, with 15 bases sitting between them. The CDR3 contains 16 residues. Looked up from germline, CDR1 is MNHEY and CDR2 is SVGAGI. The CDR3 here is CASSYSKIGGGYGYTF. For the CDR3, the DNA is TGTGCCAGCAGTTACTCGAAAATCGGGGGCGGCTATGGCTACACCTTC.

This clonotype came up many times. The V gene is TRBV7-2, the J gene TRBJ2-1; D perhaps matches TRBD2 (5 bases). With 2 bases removed from V and 5 bases from J, the gap between germline ends came to 19 bases. Germline V gene data show CDR1 as SGHTA and CDR2 as FQGNSA. The length of the CDR3 is 17 residues. The CDR3 DNA follows: TGTGCCAGCAGCTTACGGTCCCCCCGGACTCTAGACAATGAGCAGTTCTTC. This translates into CASSLRSPRTLDNEQFF.